Listed below are T cell receptor beta chains from one sample, sequenced in a study of sequential checkpoint blockade in melanoma. Clones were sequenced by immunoSEQ multiplex PCR, and TCRdb holds only the in-frame ones, with some missing. Here the sample spans over 2,500 clones, about 20% being singletons. The sample here was tumor tissue (inferred from file names), taken from a patient given nivolumab and ipilimumab in sequence. The source is a human donor with melanoma. Each CDR3 is given with its conserved first and last residue. A D gene is named only where the DNA matches it firmly. Where a row states a size, it is once, few, many or the class of an expanded clone; other rows omit it.

V,J,size,D,CDR3,DNA
TRBV9,TRBJ1-1,medium-sized,TRBD1,CASSVDRGTNTEAFF,TGTGCCAGCAGCGTAGACAGGGGAACGAACACTGAAGCTTTCTTT
TRBV6-8,TRBJ2-2,few,TRBD1,CASSAGTGVGGGELFF,TGTGCCAGCAGTGCCGGGACAGGGGTAGGCGGCGGGGAGCTGTTTTTT
TRBV5-1,TRBJ1-1,.,.,CASSSTVPMNTEAFF,TGCGCCAGCAGCTCGACAGTACCCATGAACACTGAAGCTTTCTTT
TRBV19,TRBJ2-1,.,.,CATAPVSSYNEQFF,TGTGCCACCGCCCCCGTCTCCTCCTACAATGAGCAGTTCTTC
TRBV27,TRBJ2-7,many,.,CASSLYQVSSYEQYF,TGTGCCAGCAGTTTATATCAGGTTAGCTCCTACGAGCAGTACTTC
TRBV6-8,TRBJ2-2,few,.,CASSYSSDTGELFF,TGTGCCAGCAGTTACTCGAGCGACACCGGGGAGCTGTTTTTT
TRBV30,TRBJ2-1,few,.,CAWGRGPSSYNEQFF,TGTGCCTGGGGAAGAGGGCCCAGCTCCTACAATGAGCAGTTCTTC
TRBV28,TRBJ2-7,few,.,CASSLRTYPSYEQYF,TGTGCCAGTTCCTTGCGGACCTACCCCTCCTACGAGCAGTACTTC
TRBV11-3,TRBJ2-7,many,TRBD1,CASSPTGDRAYEQYF,TGTGCCAGCAGCCCGACCGGGGACAGGGCTTACGAGCAGTACTTC
TRBV30,TRBJ1-2,few,TRBD1,CAWSVPLGQGATF,TGTGCCTGGAGTGTACCCCTCGGACAGGGGGCCACCTTC
TRBV9,TRBJ2-3,.,.,CASATGGRAQYF,TGTGCCAGCGCGACGGGGGGCAGGGCGCAGTATTTT